This T cell receptor (beta chain) was sequenced during a study of metastatic and nonmetastatic thyroid tumors. TCRdb reprocessed the PCR reads using MiXCR. The data show approximately 12,000 clones, about 33% seen once. Trimming removed 0 bases from V and 1 base from J; junction bases left unmatched: 5. From germline, CDR1 is MNHNS and CDR2 SASEGT. This CDR3 comprises 17 residues. This clone was recorded a few times. All patients were treatment-naive before thyroid surgery. This chain connects TRBV6-1 to TRBJ2-3, with TRBD2 identical over 9 bases. The sample was tumor tissue. The receptor was isolated from a male donor with papillary thyroid cancer or a benign thyroid nodule (not recorded which). Some clones in this sample may be carry-over from other donors' samples. The CDR3 coding sequence is TGTGCCAGCAGTGAAGCCGAGGGCGGGGGGGGCACAGATACGCAGTATTTT. This encodes CASSEAEGGGGTDTQYF.